This entry describes one TCR beta chain. This entry comes from a study of T cell responses to AZD1222 COVID-19 vaccine. Produced via immunoSEQ multiplex PCR; TCRdb's table is partial and in-frame only. The sample records about 130,000 clones, 92% being singletons. Per germline, CDR1 MDHEN and CDR2 SYDVKM. CDR3 length: 12 amino acids. After removal of 11 bases from V and 3 bases from J, the junction contained 6 bases not matched to a gene. V usage is TRBV28 and J usage is TRBJ2-7, with 8 bases lining up with TRBD1. The sample here was peripheral blood, taken on day 0 of AZD1222 vaccination. The receptor was derived from an adult in good health. The CDR3 region is CAVRTGNYEQYF. CDR3 nucleotide sequence: TGTGCCGTCAGGACAGGGAACTACGAGCAGTACTTC.